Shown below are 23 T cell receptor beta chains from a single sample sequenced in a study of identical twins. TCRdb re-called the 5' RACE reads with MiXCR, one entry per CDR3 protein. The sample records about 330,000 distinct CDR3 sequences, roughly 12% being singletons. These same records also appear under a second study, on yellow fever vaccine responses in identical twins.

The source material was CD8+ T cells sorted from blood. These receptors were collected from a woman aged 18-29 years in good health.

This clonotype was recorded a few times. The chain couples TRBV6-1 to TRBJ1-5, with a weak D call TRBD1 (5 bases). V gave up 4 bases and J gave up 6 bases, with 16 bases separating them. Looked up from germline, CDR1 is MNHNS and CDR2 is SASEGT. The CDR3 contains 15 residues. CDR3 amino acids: CASSGRQPDSQPQHF. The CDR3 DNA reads TGTGCCAGCAGTGGGCGACAGCCCGACAGTCAGCCCCAGCATTTT.

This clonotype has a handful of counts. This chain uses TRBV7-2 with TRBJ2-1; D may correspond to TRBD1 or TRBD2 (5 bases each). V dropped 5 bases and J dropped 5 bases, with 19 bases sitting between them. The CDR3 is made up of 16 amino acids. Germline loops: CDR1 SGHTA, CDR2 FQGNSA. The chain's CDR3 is CASSPGPRVGNNEQFF. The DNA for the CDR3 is TGTGCCAGCAGCCCGGGGCCAAGAGTTGGGAACAATGAGCAGTTCTTC.

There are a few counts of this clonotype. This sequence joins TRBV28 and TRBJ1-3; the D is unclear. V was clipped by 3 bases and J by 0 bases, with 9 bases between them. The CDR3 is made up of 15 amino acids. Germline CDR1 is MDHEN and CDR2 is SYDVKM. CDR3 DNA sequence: TGTGCCAGCAGTTTCCCAGAACTCTCTGGAAACACCATATATTTT. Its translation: CASSFPELSGNTIYF. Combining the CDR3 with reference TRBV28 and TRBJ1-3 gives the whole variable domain DVKVTQSSRYLVKRTGEKVFLECVQDMDHENMFWYRQDPGLGLRLIYFSYDVKMKEKGDIPEGYSVSREKKERFSLILESASTNQTSMYLCASSFPELSGNTIYFGEGSWLTVV.

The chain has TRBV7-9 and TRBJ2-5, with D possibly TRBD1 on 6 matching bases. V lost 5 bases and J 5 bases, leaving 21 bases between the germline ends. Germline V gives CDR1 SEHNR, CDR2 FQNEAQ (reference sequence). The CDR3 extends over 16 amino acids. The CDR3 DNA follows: TGTGCCAGCAGCCTGTCGACCCCAAGACAGGAGGAGACCCAGTACTTC. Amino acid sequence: CASSLSTPRQEETQYF.

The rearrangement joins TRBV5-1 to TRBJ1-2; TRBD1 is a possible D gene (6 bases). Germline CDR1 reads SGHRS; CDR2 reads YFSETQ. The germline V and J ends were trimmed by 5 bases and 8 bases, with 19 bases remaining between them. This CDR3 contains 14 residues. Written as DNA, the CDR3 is TGCGCCAGCAGTCTGGACAGTTATTCGTTCGGCTACACCTTC. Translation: CASSLDSYSFGYTF. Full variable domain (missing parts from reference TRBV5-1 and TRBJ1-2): KAGVTQTPRYLIKTRGQQVTLSCSPISGHRSVSWYQQTPGQGLQFLFEYFSETQRNKGNFPGRFSGRQFSNSRSEMNVSTLELGDSALYLCASSLDSYSFGYTFGSGTRLTVV.

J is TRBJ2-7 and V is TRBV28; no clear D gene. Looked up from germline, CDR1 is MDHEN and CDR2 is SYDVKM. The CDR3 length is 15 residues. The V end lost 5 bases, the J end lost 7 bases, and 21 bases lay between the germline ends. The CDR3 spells CASSLDRPPPLEQYV. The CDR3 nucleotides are TGTGCCAGCAGTCTCGACCGTCCGCCCCCCCTAGAGCAGTACGTC.

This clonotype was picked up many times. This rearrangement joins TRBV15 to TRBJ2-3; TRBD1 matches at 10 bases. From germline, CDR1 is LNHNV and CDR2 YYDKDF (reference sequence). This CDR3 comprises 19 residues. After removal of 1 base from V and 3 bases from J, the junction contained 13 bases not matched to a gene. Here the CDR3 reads CATSRVRDRGILHTDTQYF. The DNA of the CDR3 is TGTGCCACCAGCAGAGTCCGGGACAGGGGAATTTTGCATACAGATACGCAGTATTTT.

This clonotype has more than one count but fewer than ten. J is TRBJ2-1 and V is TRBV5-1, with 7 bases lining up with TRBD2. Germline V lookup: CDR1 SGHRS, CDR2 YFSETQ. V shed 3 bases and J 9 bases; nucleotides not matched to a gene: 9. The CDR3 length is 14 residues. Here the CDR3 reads CASSYRAGVLEQFF. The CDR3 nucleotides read TGCGCCAGCAGCTACCGGGCGGGGGTTCTTGAGCAGTTCTTC.

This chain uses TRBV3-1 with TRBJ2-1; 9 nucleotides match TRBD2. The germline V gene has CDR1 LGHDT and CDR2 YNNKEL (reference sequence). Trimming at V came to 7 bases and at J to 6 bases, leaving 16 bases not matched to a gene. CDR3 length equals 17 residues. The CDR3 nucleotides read TGTGCCAGCACCATCGGTGGGCGGGAGGGCGTCTTCAATGAGCAGTTCTTC. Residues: CASTIGGREGVFNEQFF.

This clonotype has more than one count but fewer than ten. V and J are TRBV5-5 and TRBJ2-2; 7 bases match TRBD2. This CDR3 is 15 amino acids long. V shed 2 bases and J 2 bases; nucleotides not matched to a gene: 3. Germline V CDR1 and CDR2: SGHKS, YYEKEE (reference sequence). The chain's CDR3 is CASSFASGNTGELFF. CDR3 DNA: TGTGCCAGCAGCTTTGCTAGCGGTAACACCGGGGAGCTGTTTTTT.

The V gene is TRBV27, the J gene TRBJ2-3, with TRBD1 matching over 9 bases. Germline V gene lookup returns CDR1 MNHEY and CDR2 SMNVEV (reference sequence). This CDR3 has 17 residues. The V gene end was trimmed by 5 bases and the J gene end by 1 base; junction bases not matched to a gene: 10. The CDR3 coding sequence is TGTGCCAGCAGTACCAGAGGGGGACAGGGCGGCACAGATACGCAGTATTTT. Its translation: CASSTRGGQGGTDTQYF.

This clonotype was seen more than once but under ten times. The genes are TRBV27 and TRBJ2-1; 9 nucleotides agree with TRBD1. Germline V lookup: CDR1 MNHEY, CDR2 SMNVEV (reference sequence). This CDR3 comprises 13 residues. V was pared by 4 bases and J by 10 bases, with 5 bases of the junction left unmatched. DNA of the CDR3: TGTGCCAGCAGTTCCGGGACAGGGTACGAGCAGTTCTTC. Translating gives CASSSGTGYEQFF.

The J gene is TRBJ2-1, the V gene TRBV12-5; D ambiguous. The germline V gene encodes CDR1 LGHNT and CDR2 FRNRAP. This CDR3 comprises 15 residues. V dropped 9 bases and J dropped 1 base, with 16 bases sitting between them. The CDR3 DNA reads TGTGCTAGCAACTACGGAGTGGGGTCCTACAATGAGCAGTTCTTC. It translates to CASNYGVGSYNEQFF.

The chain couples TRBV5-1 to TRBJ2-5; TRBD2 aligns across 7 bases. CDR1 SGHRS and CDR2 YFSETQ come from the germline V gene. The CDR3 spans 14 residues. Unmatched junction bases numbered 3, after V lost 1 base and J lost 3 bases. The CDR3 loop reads CASSLRAGEETQYF. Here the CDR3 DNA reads TGCGCCAGCAGCTTGAGGGCGGGAGAAGAGACCCAGTACTTC.

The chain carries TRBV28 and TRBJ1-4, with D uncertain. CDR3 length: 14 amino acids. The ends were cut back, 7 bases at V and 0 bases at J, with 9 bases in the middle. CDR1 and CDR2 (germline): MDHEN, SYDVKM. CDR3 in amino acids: CASKIYATNEKLFF. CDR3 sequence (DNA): TGTGCCAGCAAAATCTATGCAACTAATGAAAAACTGTTTTTT.

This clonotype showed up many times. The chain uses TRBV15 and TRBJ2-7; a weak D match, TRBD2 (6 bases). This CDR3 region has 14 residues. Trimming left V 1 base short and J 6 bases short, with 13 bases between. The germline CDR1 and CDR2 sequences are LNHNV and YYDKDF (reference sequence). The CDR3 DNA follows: TGTGCCACCAGCAGAGGTTCACTAGCTGGCGAGCAGTACTTC. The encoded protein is CATSRGSLAGEQYF.

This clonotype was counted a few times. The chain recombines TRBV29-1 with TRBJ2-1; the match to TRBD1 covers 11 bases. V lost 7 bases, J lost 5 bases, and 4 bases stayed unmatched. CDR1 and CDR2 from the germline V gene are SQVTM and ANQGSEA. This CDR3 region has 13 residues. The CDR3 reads CSGGDRGNNEQFF. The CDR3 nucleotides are TGCAGCGGGGGGGACAGGGGGAACAATGAGCAGTTCTTC.

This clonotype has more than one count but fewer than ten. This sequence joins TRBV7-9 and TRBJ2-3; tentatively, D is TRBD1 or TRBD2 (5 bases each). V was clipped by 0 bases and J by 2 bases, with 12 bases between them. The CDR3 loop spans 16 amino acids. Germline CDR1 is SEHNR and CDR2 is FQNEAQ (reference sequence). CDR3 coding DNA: TGTGCCAGCAGCTTAGCGCGAGAGGGGCTCACAGATACGCAGTATTTT. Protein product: CASSLAREGLTDTQYF.

In nucleotides, the CDR3 is TGTGCCAGCAGCCAAGATCAGTTCTCCCTTAGTACAGATACGCAGTATTTT. Its protein is CASSQDQFSLSTDTQYF. This chain connects TRBV7-8 to TRBJ2-3; D is ambiguous. The CDR3 is made up of 17 amino acids. V lost 5 bases, J lost 3 bases, and 21 bases lay in between. CDR1 is SGHVS, CDR2 FQNEAQ, per germline.

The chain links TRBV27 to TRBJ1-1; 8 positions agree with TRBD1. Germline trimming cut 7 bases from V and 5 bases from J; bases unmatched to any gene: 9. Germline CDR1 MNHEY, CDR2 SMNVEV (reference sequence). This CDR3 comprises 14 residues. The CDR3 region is CASTPQGAGTEAFF. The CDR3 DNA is TGTGCCAGCACCCCCCAGGGGGCTGGGACTGAAGCTTTCTTT.

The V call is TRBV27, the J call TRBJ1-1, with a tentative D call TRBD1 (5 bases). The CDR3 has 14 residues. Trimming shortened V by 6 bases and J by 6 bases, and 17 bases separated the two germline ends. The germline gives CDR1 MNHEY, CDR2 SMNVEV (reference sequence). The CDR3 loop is CASRWARLGAEAFF. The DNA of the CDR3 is TGTGCCAGCAGGTGGGCTCGGTTGGGGGCTGAAGCTTTCTTT.

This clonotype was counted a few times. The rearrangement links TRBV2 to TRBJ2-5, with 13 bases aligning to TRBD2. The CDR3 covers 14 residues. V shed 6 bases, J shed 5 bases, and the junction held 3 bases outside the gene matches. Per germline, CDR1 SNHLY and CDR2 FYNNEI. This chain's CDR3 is CASRGTSGEETQYF. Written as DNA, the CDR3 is TGTGCCAGCAGGGGGACTAGCGGGGAGGAGACCCAGTACTTC.

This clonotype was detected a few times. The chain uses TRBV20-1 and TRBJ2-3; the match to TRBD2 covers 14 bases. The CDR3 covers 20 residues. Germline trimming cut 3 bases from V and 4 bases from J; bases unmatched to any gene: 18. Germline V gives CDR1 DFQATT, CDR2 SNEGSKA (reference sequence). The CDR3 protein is CSARTWGLAGEGRRADTQYF. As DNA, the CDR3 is TGCAGTGCTAGGACGTGGGGACTAGCGGGAGAGGGTAGAAGGGCAGATACGCAGTATTTT.